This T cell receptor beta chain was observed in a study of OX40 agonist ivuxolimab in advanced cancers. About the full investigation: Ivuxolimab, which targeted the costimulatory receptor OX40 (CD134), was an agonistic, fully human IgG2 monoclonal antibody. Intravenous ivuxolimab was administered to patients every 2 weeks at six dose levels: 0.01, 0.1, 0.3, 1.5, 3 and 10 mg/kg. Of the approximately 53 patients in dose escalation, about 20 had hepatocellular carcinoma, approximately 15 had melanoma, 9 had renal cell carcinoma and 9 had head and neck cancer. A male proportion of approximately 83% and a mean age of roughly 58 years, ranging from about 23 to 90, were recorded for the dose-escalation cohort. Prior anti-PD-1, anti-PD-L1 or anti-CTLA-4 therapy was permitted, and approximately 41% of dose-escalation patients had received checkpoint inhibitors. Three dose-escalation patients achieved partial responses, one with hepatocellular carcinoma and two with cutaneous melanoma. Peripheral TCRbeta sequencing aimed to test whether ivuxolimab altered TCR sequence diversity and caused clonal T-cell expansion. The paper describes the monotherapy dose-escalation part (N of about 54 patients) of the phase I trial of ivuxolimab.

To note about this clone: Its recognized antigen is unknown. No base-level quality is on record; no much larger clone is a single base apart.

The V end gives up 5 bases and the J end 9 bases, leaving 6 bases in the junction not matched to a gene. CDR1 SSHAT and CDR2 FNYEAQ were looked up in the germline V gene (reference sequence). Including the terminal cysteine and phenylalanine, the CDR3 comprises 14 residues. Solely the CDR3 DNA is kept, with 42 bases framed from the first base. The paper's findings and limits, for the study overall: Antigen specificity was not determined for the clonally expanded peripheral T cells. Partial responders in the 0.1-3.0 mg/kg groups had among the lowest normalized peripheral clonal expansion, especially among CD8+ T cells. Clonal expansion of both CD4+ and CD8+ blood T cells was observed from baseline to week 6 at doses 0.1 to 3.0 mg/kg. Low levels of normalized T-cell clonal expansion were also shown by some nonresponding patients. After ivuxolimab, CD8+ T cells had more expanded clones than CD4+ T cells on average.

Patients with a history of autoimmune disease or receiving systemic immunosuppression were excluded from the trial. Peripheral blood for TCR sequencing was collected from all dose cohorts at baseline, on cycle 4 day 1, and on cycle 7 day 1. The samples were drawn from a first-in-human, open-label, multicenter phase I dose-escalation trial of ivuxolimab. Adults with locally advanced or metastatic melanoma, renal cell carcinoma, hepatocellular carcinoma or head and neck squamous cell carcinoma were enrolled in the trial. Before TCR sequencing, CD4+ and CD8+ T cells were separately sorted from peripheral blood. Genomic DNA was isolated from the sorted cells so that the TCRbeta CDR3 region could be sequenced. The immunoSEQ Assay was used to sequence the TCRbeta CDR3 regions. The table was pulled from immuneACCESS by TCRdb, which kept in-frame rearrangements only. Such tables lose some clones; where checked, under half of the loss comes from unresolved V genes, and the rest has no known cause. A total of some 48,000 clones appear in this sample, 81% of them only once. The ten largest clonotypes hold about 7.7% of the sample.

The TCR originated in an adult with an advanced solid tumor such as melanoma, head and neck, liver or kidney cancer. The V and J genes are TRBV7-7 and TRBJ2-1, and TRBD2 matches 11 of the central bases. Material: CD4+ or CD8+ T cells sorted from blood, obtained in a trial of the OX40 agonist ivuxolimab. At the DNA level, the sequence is TGTGCCAGCAGCCTTAGCGGGAGGGCCGGTGAGCAGTTCTTC. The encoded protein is CASSLSGRAGEQFF. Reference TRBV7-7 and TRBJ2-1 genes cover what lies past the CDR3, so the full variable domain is GAGVSQSPRYKVTKRGQDVTLRCDPISSHATLYWYQQALGQGPEFLTYFNYEAQPDKSGLPSDRFSAERPEGSISTLTIQRTEQRDSAMYRCASSLSGRAGEQFFGPGTRLTVL.